The clone carrying this TCR beta chain was detected once. These data are taken from a study of blood T cell repertoires in COVID-19. Study at large: T cells, B-cell-depleted T cells, or PBMCs provided the cDNA or gDNA that served as material.

Generated by immunoSEQ multiplex PCR, the TCRdb table keeps only in-frame clones and is missing some. This sample has under 300,000 clones; approximately 82% occur once, and the top ten carry about 2%. Trimming took off 2 bases at V and 4 bases at J, with 22 bases between the two ends. The CDR3 runs to 18 residues. Germline CDR1 SGHRS, CDR2 YFSETQ. V is TRBV5-1 and J is TRBJ2-1; D may be TRBD2 (6 bases). Material for sequencing was peripheral blood. The clonotype comes from a man aged 40-55 years who had recovered from COVID-19. Here the CDR3 reads CASSLFPGRGSLYNEQFF. The CDR3 region has the DNA TGCGCCAGCAGCTTATTCCCAGGACGGGGGTCTTTGTACAATGAGCAGTTCTTC.